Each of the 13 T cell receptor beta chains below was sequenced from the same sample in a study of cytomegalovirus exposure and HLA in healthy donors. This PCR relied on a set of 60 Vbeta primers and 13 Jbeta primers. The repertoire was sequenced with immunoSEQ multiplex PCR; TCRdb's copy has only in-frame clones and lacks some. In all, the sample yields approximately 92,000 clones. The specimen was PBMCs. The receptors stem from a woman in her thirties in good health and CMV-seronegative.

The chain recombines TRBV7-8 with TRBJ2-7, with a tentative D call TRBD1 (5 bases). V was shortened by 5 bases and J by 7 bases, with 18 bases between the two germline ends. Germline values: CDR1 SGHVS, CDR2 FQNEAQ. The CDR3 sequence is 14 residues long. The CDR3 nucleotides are TGTGCCAGCAGCCCGCGGACAACCCTTGGGGAGCAGTACTTC. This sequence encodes CASSPRTTLGEQYF. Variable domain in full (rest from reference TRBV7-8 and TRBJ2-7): GAGVSQSPRYKVAKRGQDVALRCDPISGHVSLFWYQQALGQGPEFLTYFQNEAQLDKSGLPSDRFFAERPEGSVSTLKIQRTQQEDSAVYLCASSPRTTLGEQYFGPGTRLTVT.

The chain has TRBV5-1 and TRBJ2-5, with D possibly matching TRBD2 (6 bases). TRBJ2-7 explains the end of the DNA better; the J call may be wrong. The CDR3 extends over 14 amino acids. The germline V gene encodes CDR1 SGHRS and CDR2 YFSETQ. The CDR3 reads CASSGGTGSYEQYF. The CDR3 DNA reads TGCGCCAGCAGCGGGGGGACGGGATCCTACGAGCAGTACTTC.

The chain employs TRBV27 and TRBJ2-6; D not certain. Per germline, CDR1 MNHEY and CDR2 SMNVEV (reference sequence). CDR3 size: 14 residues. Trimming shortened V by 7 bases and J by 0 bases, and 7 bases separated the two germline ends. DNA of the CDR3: TGTGCCAGCACCTCGGGCTCTGGGGCCAACGTCCTGACTTTC. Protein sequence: CASTSGSGANVLTF.

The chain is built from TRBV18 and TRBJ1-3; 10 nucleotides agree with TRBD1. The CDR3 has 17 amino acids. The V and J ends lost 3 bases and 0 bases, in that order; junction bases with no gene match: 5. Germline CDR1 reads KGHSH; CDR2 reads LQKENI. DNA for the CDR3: TGTGCCAGCTCACCTATGACAGGGGGCATCTCTGGAAACACCATATATTTT. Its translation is CASSPMTGGISGNTIYF.

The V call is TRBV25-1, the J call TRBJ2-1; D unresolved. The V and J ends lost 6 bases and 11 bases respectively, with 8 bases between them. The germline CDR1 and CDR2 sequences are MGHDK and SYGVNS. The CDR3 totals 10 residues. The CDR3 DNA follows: TGTGCCAGCAGAGACTCCAAGCAGTTCTTC. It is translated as CASRDSKQFF. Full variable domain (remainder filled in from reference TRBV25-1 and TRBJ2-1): EADIYQTPRYLVIGTGKKITLECSQTMGHDKMYWYQQDPGMELHLIHYSYGVNSTEKGDLSSESTVSRIRTEHFPLTLESARPSHTSQYLCASRDSKQFFGPGTRLTVL.

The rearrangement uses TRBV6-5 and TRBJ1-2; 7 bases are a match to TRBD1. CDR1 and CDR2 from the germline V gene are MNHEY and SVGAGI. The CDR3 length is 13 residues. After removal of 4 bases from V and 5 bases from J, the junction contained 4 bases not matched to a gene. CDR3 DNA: TGTGCCAGCAGTTTCAGCAGGGGGTATGGCTACACCTTC. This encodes CASSFSRGYGYTF.

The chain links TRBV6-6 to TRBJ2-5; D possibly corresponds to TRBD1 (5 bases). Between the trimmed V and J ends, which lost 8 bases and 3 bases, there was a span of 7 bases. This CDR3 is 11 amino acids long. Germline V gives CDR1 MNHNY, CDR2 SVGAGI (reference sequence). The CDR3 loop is CASAREETQYF. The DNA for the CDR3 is TGTGCCAGCGCCAGGGAAGAGACCCAGTACTTC.

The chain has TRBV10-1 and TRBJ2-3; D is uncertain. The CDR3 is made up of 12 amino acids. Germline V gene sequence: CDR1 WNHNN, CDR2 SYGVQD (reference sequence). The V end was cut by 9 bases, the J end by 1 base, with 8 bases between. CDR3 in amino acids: CARNGGTDTQYF. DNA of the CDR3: TGCGCCAGGAATGGAGGCACAGATACGCAGTATTTT.

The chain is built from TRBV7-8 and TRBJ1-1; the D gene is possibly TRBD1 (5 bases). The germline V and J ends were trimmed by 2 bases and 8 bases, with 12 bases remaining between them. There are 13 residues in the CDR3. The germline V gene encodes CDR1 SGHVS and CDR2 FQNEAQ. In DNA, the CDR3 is TGTGCCAGCAGCTTATCAGACAGTACGGAAGCTTTCTTT. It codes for CASSLSDSTEAFF.

The DNA of the CDR3 is TGTGCCAGCAGCTTATCGGGGGGTCCGGACCATGAGCAGTTCTTC. Amino acids: CASSLSGGPDHEQFF. The chain combines TRBV5-4 with TRBJ2-1, with 7 positions matching TRBD2. The CDR3 totals 15 residues. V was clipped by 2 bases and J by 8 bases; unmatched bases: 10. Germline V gene lookup returns CDR1 SGHNT and CDR2 YYREEE (reference sequence). The variable domain in full, completed from reference TRBV5-4 and TRBJ2-1, reads ETGVTQSPTHLIKTRGQQVTLRCSSQSGHNTVSWYQQALGQGPQFIFQYYREEENGRGNFPPRFSGLQFPNYSSELNVNALELDDSALYLCASSLSGGPDHEQFFGPGTRLTVL.

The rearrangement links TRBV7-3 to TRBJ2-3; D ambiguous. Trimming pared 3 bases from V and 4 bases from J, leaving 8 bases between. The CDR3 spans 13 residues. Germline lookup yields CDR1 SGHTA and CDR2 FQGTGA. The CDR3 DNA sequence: TGTGCCAGCAGCTTTCTAGGCGCAGATACGCAGTATTTT. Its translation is CASSFLGADTQYF.

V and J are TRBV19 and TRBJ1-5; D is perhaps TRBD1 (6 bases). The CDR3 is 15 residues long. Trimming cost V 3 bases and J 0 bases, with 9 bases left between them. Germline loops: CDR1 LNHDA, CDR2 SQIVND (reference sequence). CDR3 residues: CASSITGPSNQPQHF. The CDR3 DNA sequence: TGTGCCAGTAGTATCACAGGGCCTAGCAATCAGCCCCAGCATTTT.

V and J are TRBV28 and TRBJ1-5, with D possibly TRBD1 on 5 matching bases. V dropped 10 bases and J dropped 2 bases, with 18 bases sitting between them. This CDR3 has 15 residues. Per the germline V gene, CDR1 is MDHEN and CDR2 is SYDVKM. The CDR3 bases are TGTGCCACCTCGGACGGGGGAAAGGGCAATCAGCCCCAGCATTTT. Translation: CATSDGGKGNQPQHF.